This T cell receptor beta chain was observed in a study of T cell responses to AZD1222 COVID-19 vaccine. Points from the study as a whole: After two AZD1222 doses, spike-specific TCR breadth and depth rose versus day 0.

TCRdb's copy holds only in-frame clones and misses some; the assay was immunoSEQ multiplex PCR. Counted here are some 150,000 clones, around 93% occurring once; the ten biggest clones make up over 7.5%. As to this clone: Its antigen is unidentified.

The TCR sequence derives from an adult in good health. The sample was peripheral blood, taken on day 0 of AZD1222 vaccination.

DNA of the CDR3: TGTGCCAGCAGCCAAGATTTTGGAGGCGAAGCTGCAGATACGCAGTATTTT. This translates into CASSQDFGGEAADTQYF. The rearrangement uses TRBV3-1 (or the pseudogene TRBV3-2) and TRBJ2-3; D possibly corresponds to TRBD2 (5 bases). CDR1 is LGHDT, CDR2 YNNKEL, per germline (reference sequence). CDR3 size: 17 residues. The V and J ends lost 0 bases and 4 bases respectively, with 17 bases between them.